This T cell receptor beta chain emerged from a study of identical twins. The ends lost 6 bases at V and 2 bases at J; junction bases unmatched: 10. The CDR3 runs 16 residues. This clonotype was counted many times. TCRdb re-called the 5' RACE reads with MiXCR, one entry per CDR3 protein. Here the sample spans 350,000 to 500,000 distinct CDR3 sequences, about 18% being singletons. The sequence derives from a man in his forties or fifties in good health. The V call is TRBV12-3 or TRBV12-4, the J call TRBJ2-5, with 9 bases identical to TRBD1. The sample was naive T cells sorted from blood. DNA of the CDR3: TGTGCCAGCAGACCCCCCGGGACAGGGTTTCAAGAGACCCAGTACTTC. It is translated as CASRPPGTGFQETQYF.